This T cell receptor (beta chain) was identified in a study of cytomegalovirus exposure and HLA in healthy donors. Trimming took 0 bases from V and 1 from J, leaving 9 bases between them. CDR1 is SEHNR and CDR2 is FQNEAQ in the germline V gene (reference sequence). The CDR3 covers 15 residues. The PCR contained 60 Vbeta and 13 Jbeta primers. Generated by immunoSEQ multiplex PCR, the TCRdb table keeps only in-frame clones and is missing some. The sample carries 210,000 or so clones, 60% to 85% recorded once. Study-wide points: Cytomegalovirus association was listed for around 180 TCR beta chains.

Concerning this clone itself: Its antigen is not known.

What was sequenced was PBMCs. The chain combines TRBV7-9 with TRBJ1-1; D perhaps matches TRBD1 (6 bases). The source is a man between 40 and 49 years old in good health and CMV-seronegative. The CDR3 DNA is TGTGCCAGCAGCTTAGCTGCAGGGGAGAACACTGAAGCTTTCTTT. Translating gives CASSLAAGENTEAFF.